This TCR beta chain originates from a study of blood T cell repertoires in COVID-19 (dated by TCRdb to the early 2020s). Regarding the study in general: Samples covering the acute and convalescent phases of COVID-19 were provided by collaborators in the United States, Italy and Spain. The material from the prospective study consisted of cDNA or gDNA derived from T cells, B-cell-depleted T cells, or PBMCs. The dataset comprised deeply sampled blood TCRbeta repertoires from subjects exposed to, actively infected with, or recovered from COVID-19. A freely available public database, intended as a resource for researchers studying the immune response to SARS-CoV-2, is where the repertoires were released. Samples came from the ongoing ImmuneRACE study (first 160 participants) plus 1,254 subjects from 6 global collaborators. The sample metadata nearly always contained a de-identified subject ID, COVID-19 status, age in years and sex. HLA class I and class II types, where available, came from metadata supplied by the sample provider rather than from assay-based typing.

What the authors observed across the whole study: How much clinical and demographic metadata was included differed by source and by participant, and the metadata was provided uncurated.

Each collaborating institution followed its own protocols to collect whole blood in K2EDTA tubes. Collaborator samples were shipped for TCRbeta analysis as frozen whole blood, isolated PBMCs, or DNA extracted from either sample type. About this clone itself: It has no known antigen specificity. No quality values exist for individual bases; no much larger clone is one base distant.

The immunoSEQ Assay, a bias-controlled multiplex PCR, was used to amplify TCRbeta CDR3 regions from genomic DNA. Per the source publication's procedure: The number of nucleated cells in each sample was estimated from the amplification of reference gene primers within the assay. To quantify the absolute abundance of each unique TCRbeta CDR3 rearrangement, sequence reads were collapsed and filtered. For each sample, productive Simpson clonality was calculated as the square root of Simpson's diversity index over productive rearrangements. TCRdb mirrors the immuneACCESS table, restricted to in-frame sequences. Some clones are absent from its copies; in checked studies, under half trace to an unresolved V gene, and the reason for the others is unknown. V, J and clone size are taken as reported in that table, and D and trimming were inferred from the DNA itself. The sample records about 210,000 clones, around 92% of which are singletons. Together, the top ten hold 0.95% to 1.5% of the sample.

V and J are truncated by 3 bases and 4 bases respectively, leaving an intervening sequence of 7 bases. The CDR3 goes from the cysteine to the phenylalanine over 13 residues. Only the CDR3 portion is preserved as DNA: 39 bases, with reading frame beginning at the first base. Rearrangement joined TRBV12-3 or TRBV12-4 to TRBJ1-5, with the D gene too uncertain to name. The specimen was peripheral blood. This clonotype was obtained from a man aged 30 to 39 with acute or convalescent COVID-19. The CDR3 reads CASSFLRNQPQHF. The nucleotide sequence reads TGTGCCAGCAGTTTTCTTCGGAATCAGCCCCAGCATTTT.